Below, 12 T cell receptor beta chains from the same sample are listed, as sequenced in a study of T-cell reconstitution after alpha-beta-depleted transplantation in children. For TCRbeta, the library was prepared with unique molecular identifiers. TCRdb recomputed calls from the PCR reads with MiXCR, one row per CDR3 protein. The data show fewer than 550,000 distinct CDR3 sequences, about 10% seen once. Sequenced here: PBMCs, sampled before TCRalphabeta/CD19-depleted stem cell transplant. The source of these receptors is a child aged 2 to 15 with inherited bone marrow failure, due to receive a stem cell transplant.

The sample holds many counts of this clonotype. The rearrangement uses TRBV5-6 and TRBJ2-5; TRBD1 agrees at 8 bases. The germline CDR1 and CDR2 sequences are SGHDT and YYEEEE. The CDR3 is 14 residues long. V shed 4 bases and J 3 bases; nucleotides not matched to a gene: 5. The CDR3 DNA sequence: TGTGCCAGCAGCGTGGACAGGGTGAAAGAGACCCAGTACTTC. It specifies CASSVDRVKETQYF.

This clonotype occurred many times. This chain joins TRBV12-3 or TRBV12-4 and TRBJ1-1; D remains unclear. The CDR3 runs 12 residues. The V end was cut by 3 bases, the J end by 4 bases, with 6 bases between. CDR3 sequence (DNA): TGTGCCAGCAGTTTGTATAGCACTGAAGCTTTCTTT. It translates to CASSLYSTEAFF.

Concerning this clonotype itself: Without the conserved terminal phenylalanine or tryptophan, this CDR3 likely stems from a read error. The chain links TRBV4-2 to TRBJ2-7; D is tentatively TRBD1 or TRBD2 (5 bases each). CDR3 length: 15 amino acids. V was shortened by 3 bases and J by 2 bases, with 14 bases between the two germline ends. CDR1 and CDR2 from the germline V gene are LGHNA and YNFKEQ. CDR3 in DNA: TGTGCCAGCAGCCATCCCGGGACGGAGACCTACGAGCAGTACTCC. Protein sequence: CASSHPGTETYEQYS.

Many counts were recorded for this clonotype. This chain links TRBV10-3 with TRBJ1-6; possibly TRBD1 for D (5 bases). Trimming took off 11 bases at V and 8 bases at J, with 22 bases between the two ends. Germline loops: CDR1 ENHRY, CDR2 SYGVKD. The CDR3 is 15 residues long. The CDR3 bases are TGTGCCGTCTCCCCCTGGGGCAGTGGGGATTCACCCCTCCACTTT. Translating it yields CAVSPWGSGDSPLHF.

In this sample, this clonotype turned up many times. The V gene is TRBV6-1, the J gene TRBJ2-7; 12 positions match TRBD2. Germline V gene lookup returns CDR1 MNHNS and CDR2 SASEGT. The CDR3 consists of 13 residues. V dropped 8 bases and J dropped 6; count of bases not matched to a gene: 5. The CDR3 reads CASPLAGGIEQYF. CDR3 nucleotide sequence: TGTGCCAGCCCCCTAGCGGGAGGGATCGAGCAGTACTTC.

This clonotype was observed a few times. This rearrangement joins TRBV30 to TRBJ2-2; 9 bases line up with TRBD2. Germline CDR1 is GTSNPN and CDR2 is SVGIG (reference sequence). The CDR3 runs 15 residues. J gave up 6 bases and V 5 bases, and 10 bases lay outside the gene matches. The CDR3 DNA reads as TGTGCCTGGGGATCCGGGACTAGCTTCCCCGGGGAGCTGTTTTTT. Protein sequence: CAWGSGTSFPGELFF. Using reference TRBV30 and TRBJ2-2 for the parts outside the CDR3, the full variable domain is SQTIHQWPATLVQPVGSPLSLECTVEGTSNPNLYWYRQAAGRGLQLLFYSVGIGQISSEVPQNLSASRPQDRQFILSSKKLLLSDSGFYLCAWGSGTSFPGELFFGEGSRLTVL.

This clonotype came up many times. V is TRBV7-2 and J is TRBJ2-1, with D possibly being TRBD2 (5 bases). Germline V CDR1 and CDR2: SGHTA, FQGNSA. The V end lost 0 bases, the J end lost 7 bases, and 10 bases lay between the germline ends. The CDR3 consists of 14 residues. CDR3 residues: CASSLAGVVNEQFF. Written as DNA, the CDR3 is TGTGCCAGCAGCTTAGCGGGAGTTGTAAATGAGCAGTTCTTC.

This clonotype was observed a few times. The chain has TRBV6-1 and TRBJ2-7; 7 bases line up with TRBD1. With 5 bases clipped from V and 3 bases from J, the junction kept 10 bases outside the gene matches. Per the germline V gene, CDR1 is MNHNS and CDR2 is SASEGT. CDR3 size: 15 residues. CDR3 bases: TGTGCCAGCAGTACCACGGGACAGCCGTTCTACGAGCAGTACTTC. Translation: CASSTTGQPFYEQYF.

The V and J genes are TRBV5-4 and TRBJ2-2; 8 bases are a match to TRBD2. V gave up 0 bases and J gave up 6 bases; unmatched junction bases: 7. Germline-derived CDR1 and CDR2 are SGHNT and YYREEE (reference sequence). The CDR3 contains 16 residues. The CDR3 here is CASSLVRGSGAGELFF. DNA for the CDR3: TGTGCCAGCAGCTTGGTGAGGGGTAGCGGGGCCGGGGAGCTGTTTTTT.

In its sample, this clonotype was seen many times. The V gene is TRBV27, the J gene TRBJ2-6; 8 bases are shared with TRBD1. Germline V lookup: CDR1 MNHEY, CDR2 SMNVEV (reference sequence). The V gene end was trimmed by 6 bases and the J gene end by 0 bases; junction bases not matched to a gene: 7. This CDR3 is 17 amino acids long. The CDR3 protein is CASRMTGDASGANVLTF. In DNA, the CDR3 is TGTGCCAGCAGGATGACAGGGGACGCCTCTGGGGCCAACGTCCTGACTTTC.

Notes on this clonotype: A much more abundant neighbour one base away suggests this may be a read error. This chain links TRBV29-1 with TRBJ1-2, with D unclear. This CDR3 contains 13 residues. The germline V gene has CDR1 SQVTM and CDR2 ANQGSEA. The CDR3 DNA is TGCAGCGTTGCCCCTCAGACAAACTATGGCTTCACCTTC. It is translated as CSVAPQTNYGFTF.

In this sample, this clonotype turned up many times. V is TRBV27 and J is TRBJ1-4; D possibly corresponds to TRBD1 (5 bases). The length of the CDR3 is 14 residues. Germline loops: CDR1 MNHEY, CDR2 SMNVEV (reference sequence). The ends were cut back, 6 bases at V and 10 bases at J, with 18 bases in the middle. CDR3: CASSLRGAQGKLFF. The CDR3 region has the DNA TGTGCCAGCAGCCTTAGAGGGGCCCAAGGAAAACTGTTTTTT.